Below are 16 T cell receptor beta chains sequenced from a single sample in a study of human T cells and chemical hapten exposure. TCRdb re-called the RACE reads with MiXCR, one entry per CDR3 protein. The sample contains around 99,000 distinct CDR3 sequences, about 10% of which appear only once. Stated time point: patch test 2, 6 weeks after DPC sensitization. Documented treatment: therapeutic diphenylcyclopropenone sensitization with weekly scalp DPC. The material was whole blood, obtained in connection with sensitization to the hapten diphenylcyclopropenone (DPC). The receptors stem from a man aged 35-49 years with alopecia areata. Some clones in this sample may be carry-over from other donors' samples.

The chain employs TRBV12-3 or TRBV12-4 and TRBJ2-3; D possibly corresponds to TRBD2 (6 bases). CDR3 length: 15 residues. With 11 bases removed from V and 2 bases from J, the gap between germline ends came to 20 bases. In DNA, the CDR3 is TGTGCCGGAGGGGCAAGCGGTTCCAACACAGATACGCAGTATTTT. It encodes CAGGASGSNTDTQYF.

This clonotype was picked up a small number of times. The rearrangement joins TRBV3-1 to TRBJ2-3; TRBD2 matches at 8 bases. CDR1 is LGHDT, CDR2 YNNKEL, per germline (reference sequence). CDR3 length: 16 amino acids. The junction had 10 bases not matched to a gene; V was cut back by 5 bases and J by 3 bases. The CDR3 DNA follows: TGTGCCAGCAGCGGGCATTTGCGGGAGGTAACAGATACGCAGTATTTT. Translation: CASSGHLREVTDTQYF.

At least ten counts were recorded for this clonotype. The gene calls are TRBV14 and TRBJ2-5; D is uncertain. This CDR3 is built from 14 residues. From germline, CDR1 is SGHDN and CDR2 FVKESK. Trimming left V 4 bases short and J 2 bases short, with 11 bases between. CDR3 nucleotides: TGTGCCAGCAGCCCTCTATTGTCGCAAGAGACCCAGTACTTC. Protein product: CASSPLLSQETQYF.

This clonotype occurred many times. The CDR3 region has the DNA TGTGCCAGCAGCTCTGTAGCGGGAGTAGGAGAGACCCAGTACTTC. As protein: CASSSVAGVGETQYF. The chain has TRBV7-9 and TRBJ2-5; 9 nucleotides agree with TRBD2. J gave up 4 bases and V 4 bases, and 7 bases lay outside the gene matches. The germline gives CDR1 SEHNR, CDR2 FQNEAQ (reference sequence). This CDR3 comprises 15 residues.

The gene calls are TRBV3-1 and TRBJ2-3; D remains unclear. This CDR3 comprises 11 residues. Germline-derived CDR1 and CDR2 are LGHDT and YNNKEL (reference sequence). Trimming shortened V by 1 base and J by 5 bases, and 1 base separated the two germline ends. CDR3 sequence reads: CASSQGDTQYF. For the CDR3, the DNA is TGTGCCAGCAGCCAAGGAGATACGCAGTATTTT.

This sequence joins TRBV20-1 and TRBJ2-1, with 16 bases matching TRBD2. Germline assignment: CDR1 DFQATT and CDR2 SNEGSKA (reference sequence). Trimming at V came to 3 bases and at J to 9 bases, leaving 8 bases not matched to a gene. The CDR3 extends over 16 amino acids. In nucleotides, the CDR3 is TGCAGTGCTAGTCGGCCGGGACTAGCGGGAGGGGGTGAGCAGTTCTTC. Its protein product is CSASRPGLAGGGEQFF.

This sequence joins TRBV6-5 and TRBJ2-7; 8 bases are shared with TRBD1. Looked up from germline, CDR1 is MNHEY and CDR2 is SVGAGI. The CDR3 spans 15 residues. The ends lost 5 bases at V and 4 bases at J; junction bases unmatched: 10. The CDR3 nucleotides are TGTGCCAGCAGTGGAACCGGGACAGGTATATACGAGCAGTACTTC. Its translation: CASSGTGTGIYEQYF.

The V call is TRBV3-1, the J call TRBJ2-3, with D possibly TRBD2 on 5 matching bases. The V gene lost 1 base and the J gene lost 3 bases, with 11 bases spanning the gap. CDR1 is LGHDT and CDR2 is YNNKEL in the germline V gene (reference sequence). The CDR3 is made up of 15 amino acids. CDR3 nucleotides: TGTGCCAGCAGCCAAGGCCTAGTAGCGACAGATACGCAGTATTTT. The encoded protein is CASSQGLVATDTQYF.

This clonotype has a count of ten or more. CDR3 sequence (DNA): TGCGCCAGCAGCAGGGGAGGACAGGGGTACGAGCAGTACTTC. It codes for CASSRGGQGYEQYF. The gene calls are TRBV5-1 and TRBJ2-7; 9 nucleotides match TRBD1. This CDR3 is 14 amino acids long. In germline, CDR1 is SGHRS, CDR2 YFSETQ. The J segment lost 4 bases and the V segment lost 4 bases, leaving 6 bases of the junction unmatched.

V gene TRBV19 combines with J gene TRBJ2-3; D uncertain. This CDR3 spans 13 amino acids. With 4 bases removed from V and 7 bases from J, the gap between germline ends came to 12 bases. Germline values: CDR1 LNHDA, CDR2 SQIVND (reference sequence). In DNA form, the CDR3 reads TGTGCCAGTAGTAAGGACCCGAAGAATACGCAGTATTTT. This encodes CASSKDPKNTQYF.

The table lists this clonotype with many counts. V usage is TRBV29-1 and J usage is TRBJ1-1; tentatively, D is TRBD1 (5 bases). Deletions cut 0 bases from V and 4 bases from J, with 15 bases between. Per germline, CDR1 SQVTM and CDR2 ANQGSEA. CDR3 length: 15 residues. The CDR3 loop is CSVEDIDKGATEAFF. The CDR3 DNA reads as TGCAGCGTTGAAGATATCGACAAAGGGGCCACTGAAGCTTTCTTT.

This chain joins TRBV28 and TRBJ2-7; D gene ambiguous. Trimming pared 5 bases from V and 5 bases from J, leaving 10 bases between. This CDR3 is built from 12 residues. Germline assignment: CDR1 MDHEN and CDR2 SYDVKM. CDR3 sequence reads: CASSPDAHEQYF. The CDR3, as DNA: TGTGCCAGCAGTCCCGATGCCCACGAGCAGTACTTC.

There are a few counts of this clonotype. This chain connects TRBV6-2 or TRBV6-3 to TRBJ1-4; 7 nucleotides match TRBD1. V lost 8 bases, J lost 8 bases, and 8 bases stayed unmatched. Germline CDR1 reads MNHEY; CDR2 reads SVGEGT. The CDR3 is 13 residues long. The CDR3 reads CASGRARGEKLFF. As DNA, the CDR3 is TGTGCCAGCGGAAGAGCCAGGGGGGAAAAACTGTTTTTT.

This clonotype was seen a handful of times. V is TRBV6-2 or TRBV6-3 and J is TRBJ2-5, with 11 positions matching TRBD2. CDR3 length: 16 residues. V lost 7 bases, J lost 4 bases, and 11 bases stayed unmatched. Per the germline V gene, CDR1 is MNHEY and CDR2 is SVGEGT. CDR3 nucleotides: TGTGCCAGCACCGGAACTAGCGGGAGAAGTAGAGAGACCCAGTACTTC. Its protein is CASTGTSGRSRETQYF.

This clonotype was detected only a few times. This chain connects TRBV12-3 or TRBV12-4 to TRBJ2-5, with a tentative D call TRBD2 (6 bases). The CDR3 has 15 residues. Trimming pared 2 bases from V and 6 bases from J, leaving 16 bases between. CDR3 region: CASSLTSEGGKTQYF. The CDR3 DNA follows: TGTGCCAGCAGTTTAACGTCAGAGGGCGGGAAGACCCAGTACTTC.

CDR3 in DNA: TGCAGCGTCACGTCGGACTCCTCTGGGGCCAACGTCCTGACTTTC. Amino acid sequence: CSVTSDSSGANVLTF. The chain recombines TRBV29-1 with TRBJ2-6; a possible D gene is TRBD2 (5 bases). The ends were cut back, 6 bases at V and 0 bases at J, with 12 bases in the middle. The CDR3 is made up of 15 amino acids. Germline CDR1 SQVTM, CDR2 ANQGSEA.